The present T cell receptor beta chain was sequenced within a study of T cells after yellow fever vaccination. There are 12 residues in the CDR3. V was shortened by 2 bases and J by 4 bases, with 7 bases between the two germline ends. In germline, CDR1 is DFQATT, CDR2 SNEGSKA (reference sequence). This clonotype was seen only a few times. Its antigen is not identified. Study-level findings and limits: Clones that expanded after primary vaccination mostly reappeared after the booster (96% CD4, 80% to 90% CD8). Repertoires obtained by FACS sorting could include abundant clonotypes that entered as contaminants from the bulk population.

Each CDR3 protein gets one entry after TCRdb re-called the 5' RACE reads with MiXCR. The data contain 300,000 to 350,000 distinct CDR3 sequences, around 4.1% of them singletons. The source of this sequence is a man between 18 and 35 years old who received the YFV17D yellow fever vaccine. The gene calls are TRBV20-1 and TRBJ2-3, with no clear D. Sequencing used PBMCs, obtained 5 days after the yellow fever booster vaccination. The CDR3 region has the DNA TGCAGTGCTAGAATGGTGGCAGATACGCAGTATTTT. The encoded protein is CSARMVADTQYF.